The 11 T cell receptor beta chains in this list originate from one sample, sequenced in a study of blood T cell repertoires in COVID-19. This table comes from immunoSEQ multiplex PCR, and its TCRdb copy is limited to in-frame clones, with some not included. The sample yields about 380,000 clones, 88% seen once. The sample was PBMCs or T cells enriched from blood (not recorded which). Receptor source: a woman younger than 35 who had recovered from COVID-19.

The chain has TRBV2 and TRBJ1-1; 7 positions match TRBD1. CDR3 length: 13 residues. CDR1 and CDR2 from the germline V gene are SNHLY and FYNNEI. Losses at the gene ends were 7 bases for V and 4 bases for J; bases not matched to a gene: 6. Here the CDR3 DNA reads TGTGCCAGCAAAGGGGGCGGTGGCACTGAAGCTTTCTTT. Translated: CASKGGGGTEAFF.

The chain combines TRBV6-5 with TRBJ2-7; 9 positions agree with TRBD1. CDR3 length equals 14 residues. Unmatched junction bases numbered 7, after V lost 4 bases and J lost 6 bases. CDR1 is MNHEY and CDR2 is SVGAGI in the germline V gene. The CDR3 region is CASSSGDRAGEQYF. The CDR3 DNA reads TGTGCCAGCAGTTCCGGGGACAGGGCCGGCGAGCAGTACTTC.

In the case of this clone: Here the CDR3 omits its conserved ending phenylalanine or tryptophan, so a read error is the likely source. Because the CDR3's place on the DNA is in doubt, the DNA is left out and the CDR3 is given as listed by TCRdb. The chain couples TRBV3-1 (or the pseudogene TRBV3-2) to TRBJ1-1; TRBD1 is the table's D call and was not checked against the DNA. CDR1 and CDR2 from the germline V gene are LGHDT and YNNKEL (reference sequence). The CDR3 adds up to 15 amino acids, both ends counted. The CDR3 is CASSQDHSDREDALG.

This clone has only one observation. This chain connects TRBV5-1 to TRBJ1-1; 7 nucleotides match TRBD1. V gave up 5 bases and J gave up 4 bases; unmatched junction bases: 5. The CDR3 has 13 amino acids. Germline CDR1 reads SGHRS; CDR2 reads YFSETQ. The CDR3, as DNA: TGCGCCAGCAGTTCCACAGGGGCCACTGAAGCTTTCTTT. It yields the protein CASSSTGATEAFF.

The V gene is TRBV4-1, the J gene TRBJ1-6, with D perhaps matching TRBD1 (5 bases). The V gene's germline CDR1 is MGHRA and CDR2 YSYEKL. There are 16 residues in the CDR3. Trimming pared 6 bases from V and 7 bases from J, leaving 19 bases between. The CDR3 coding sequence is TGCGCCAGCAGTCATATGCGGGACCGAGGGAATTCACCCCTCCACTTT. This codes for CASSHMRDRGNSPLHF.

This clone occurred once. The chain carries TRBV19 and TRBJ2-7; TRBD1 matches at 10 bases. CDR3 length: 15 residues. V was clipped by 5 bases and J by 4 bases; unmatched bases: 8. Germline-derived CDR1 and CDR2 are LNHDA and SQIVND (reference sequence). The CDR3 is CASSAMTGGKYEQYF. CDR3 DNA: TGTGCCAGTAGTGCAATGACAGGGGGCAAGTACGAGCAGTACTTC.

The chain couples TRBV10-3 to TRBJ2-5; TRBD2 agrees at 8 bases. CDR1 ENHRY and CDR2 SYGVKD come from the germline V gene. Losses at the gene ends were 2 bases for V and 4 bases for J; bases not matched to a gene: 9. The CDR3 length is 16 residues. Here the CDR3 DNA reads TGTGCCATCAGTGAGCATAGCGGGGTTTTACCAGAGACCCAGTACTTC. The encoded protein is CAISEHSGVLPETQYF.

This chain connects TRBV12-3 or TRBV12-4 to TRBJ1-4; D is undetermined. V dropped 7 bases and J dropped 9 bases, with 15 bases sitting between them. The CDR3 has 13 amino acids. CDR3: CASKGDEEQKLFF. The DNA of the CDR3 is TGTGCCAGCAAGGGAGACGAGGAGCAAAAACTGTTTTTT.

This chain joins TRBV10-3 and TRBJ1-1, with TRBD1 as a possible D gene (6 bases). The CDR3 is made up of 13 amino acids. Per germline, CDR1 ENHRY and CDR2 SYGVKD. With 3 bases removed from V and 4 bases from J, the gap between germline ends came to 9 bases. The CDR3 DNA reads TGTGCCATCAGTGACAGGGGTGGCACTGAAGCTTTCTTT. It translates to CAISDRGGTEAFF.

This chain links TRBV6-5 with TRBJ1-2; D call uncertain. This CDR3 contains 12 residues. With 10 bases removed from V and 5 bases from J, the gap between germline ends came to 14 bases. Germline V lookup: CDR1 MNHEY, CDR2 SVGAGI. CDR3 region: CATFGRAYGYTF. CDR3 nucleotides: TGTGCCACCTTTGGGCGGGCTTATGGCTACACCTTC.

This clone was recorded once. The V gene is TRBV4-1, the J gene TRBJ1-1, with TRBD1 matching 12 bases. Looked up from germline, CDR1 is MGHRA and CDR2 is YSYEKL. Germline trimming cut 0 bases from V and 4 bases from J; bases unmatched to any gene: 9. This CDR3 comprises 18 residues. The CDR3: CASSQDSGTGGAGTEAFF. CDR3 nucleotide sequence: TGCGCCAGCAGCCAAGATAGTGGGACAGGGGGCGCGGGCACTGAAGCTTTCTTT.